This T cell receptor beta chain came from a study of cytomegalovirus exposure and HLA in healthy donors. Points from the study as a whole: Under 20,000 TCR beta sequences were associated with HLA alleles at 0.05 false discovery rate in a later analysis. Cytomegalovirus-associated status was assigned to more than 150 TCR beta chains. Later genetic work tied a missense DCLRE1C variant to beta-chain V and J trimming.

PCR amplification relied on 60 Vbeta primers (plus 13 Jbeta primers). Method: immunoSEQ multiplex PCR; TCRdb's copy keeps in-frame clones and lacks some. The table includes around 220,000 clones, roughly 80% detected once. The V gene lost 1 base and the J gene lost 1 base, with 6 bases spanning the gap. The length of the CDR3 is 13 residues. Per the germline V gene, CDR1 is SGHDT and CDR2 is YYEEEE. Comments on this clone: Its cognate antigen is unknown.

Healthy bone marrow donors formed the donor group. V is TRBV5-6 and J is TRBJ2-7; D gene ambiguous. Sequencing was performed on PBMCs. This clonotype was obtained from a girl aged 2 to 10 in good health and CMV-seronegative. DNA for the CDR3: TGTGCCAGCAGCTTGCAGGATTCCTACGAGCAGTACTTC. Its protein product is CASSLQDSYEQYF.